The 4 T cell receptor beta chains below come from one sample, sequenced in a study of human T cells and chemical hapten exposure. Time point denoted: patch test 3, about 24 weeks after DPC sensitization. The treatment is: therapeutic diphenylcyclopropenone sensitization with weekly scalp DPC. TCRdb itself ran the RACE reads through MiXCR, one entry per CDR3 protein. The data show some 91,000 distinct CDR3 sequences, 25% to 35% seen once. The sample was whole blood, taken in connection with sensitization to the hapten diphenylcyclopropenone (DPC). The receptors derive from a man in his forties with alopecia areata. Some clones in this sample may be carry-over from other donors' samples.

This clonotype turned up a few times. CDR3 coding DNA: TGCGCCAGCAGCTTGGGGCAGCAGCAGACGGCAGATACGCAGTATTTT. Translation: CASSLGQQQTADTQYF. V is TRBV5-1 and J is TRBJ2-3; D call uncertain. CDR3 length equals 16 residues. Germline V gene lookup returns CDR1 SGHRS and CDR2 YFSETQ. With 0 bases removed from V and 4 bases from J, the gap between germline ends came to 15 bases.

The chain links TRBV20-1 to TRBJ2-2; no definite D call. Germline values: CDR1 DFQATT, CDR2 SNEGSKA (reference sequence). V lost 6 bases, J lost 3 bases, and 14 bases lay in between. The length of the CDR3 is 14 residues. CDR3 residues: CSAPTPEYTGELFF. CDR3 DNA sequence: TGCAGTGCCCCTACCCCGGAGTACACCGGGGAGCTGTTTTTT.

This rearrangement joins TRBV3-1 to TRBJ2-3; TRBD2 agrees at 10 bases. With 0 bases clipped from V and 1 base from J, the junction kept 10 bases outside the gene matches. The CDR3 sequence is 19 residues long. Germline V gives CDR1 LGHDT, CDR2 YNNKEL (reference sequence). CDR3 protein: CASSQEWLAGVGGTDTQYF. The CDR3 DNA sequence: TGTGCCAGCAGCCAAGAATGGCTAGCGGGAGTGGGGGGCACAGATACGCAGTATTTT.

This chain uses TRBV6-1 with TRBJ1-6; tentative D call: TRBD1 (5 bases). This CDR3 has 16 residues. The germline V and J ends were trimmed by 1 base and 9 bases, with 16 bases remaining between them. Germline V gene data show CDR1 as MNHNS and CDR2 as SASEGT. The chain's CDR3 is CASSEGYGAQSSPLHF. For the CDR3, the DNA is TGTGCCAGCAGTGAAGGATATGGGGCGCAGAGTTCACCCCTCCACTTT.